Detailed here is one TCR beta chain. This specimen belongs to a study of control samples from healthy donors and cancer patients. Method: immunoSEQ multiplex PCR; TCRdb's copy keeps in-frame clones and lacks some. Of about 63,000 clones listed, around 87% are singletons. Germline lookup yields CDR1 LGHDT and CDR2 YNNKEL (reference sequence). V shed 5 bases, J shed 0 bases, and the junction held 2 bases outside the gene matches. The length of the CDR3 is 14 residues. The V gene is TRBV3-1 (or the pseudogene TRBV3-2), the J gene TRBJ2-7; 9 bases align to TRBD2. The sample comprised PBMCs. The source of this sequence is a woman between 55 and 75 years old with lung cancer. The CDR3 is CASSSSGISYEQYF. CDR3 nucleotide sequence: TGTGCCAGCAGCTCTAGCGGGATCTCCTACGAGCAGTACTTC.